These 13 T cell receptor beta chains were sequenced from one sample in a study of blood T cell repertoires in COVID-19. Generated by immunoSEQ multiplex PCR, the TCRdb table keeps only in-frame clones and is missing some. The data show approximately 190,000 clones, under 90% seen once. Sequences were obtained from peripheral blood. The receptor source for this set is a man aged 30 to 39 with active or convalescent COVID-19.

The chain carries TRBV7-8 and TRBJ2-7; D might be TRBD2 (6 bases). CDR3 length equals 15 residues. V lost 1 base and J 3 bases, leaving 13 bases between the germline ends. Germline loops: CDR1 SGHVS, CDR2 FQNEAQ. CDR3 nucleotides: TGTGCCAGCAGCTTAGGGGACTCCGAAGGCTACGAGCAGTACTTC. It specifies CASSLGDSEGYEQYF.

This CDR3 reads CATWGEGTDTQYF. CDR3 bases: TGCGCCACCTGGGGGGAAGGGACAGATACGCAGTATTTT. This rearrangement joins TRBV10-2 to TRBJ2-3; D possibly corresponds to TRBD2 (6 bases). This CDR3 contains 13 residues. Germline CDR1 WSHSY, CDR2 SAAADI. V dropped 10 bases and J dropped 3 bases, with 14 bases sitting between them.

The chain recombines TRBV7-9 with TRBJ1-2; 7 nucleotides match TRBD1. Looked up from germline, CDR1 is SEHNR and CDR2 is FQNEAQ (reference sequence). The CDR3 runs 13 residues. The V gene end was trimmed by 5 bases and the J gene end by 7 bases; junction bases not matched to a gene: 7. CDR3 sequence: CASSLTGASGYTF. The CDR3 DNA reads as TGTGCCAGCAGCCTAACAGGGGCGAGTGGCTACACCTTC.

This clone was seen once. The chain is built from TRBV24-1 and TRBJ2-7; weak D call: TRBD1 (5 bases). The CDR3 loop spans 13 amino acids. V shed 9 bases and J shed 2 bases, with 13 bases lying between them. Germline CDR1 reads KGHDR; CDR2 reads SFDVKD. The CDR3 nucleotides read TGTGCCACCCCCTCGGACAACCCCTACGAGCAGTACGTC. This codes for CATPSDNPYEQYV.

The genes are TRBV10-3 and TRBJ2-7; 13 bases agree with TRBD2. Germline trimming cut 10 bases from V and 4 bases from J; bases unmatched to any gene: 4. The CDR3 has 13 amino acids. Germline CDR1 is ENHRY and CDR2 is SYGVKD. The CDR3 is CATRTSGSYEQYF. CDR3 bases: TGTGCCACCCGGACTAGCGGGAGTTACGAGCAGTACTTC.

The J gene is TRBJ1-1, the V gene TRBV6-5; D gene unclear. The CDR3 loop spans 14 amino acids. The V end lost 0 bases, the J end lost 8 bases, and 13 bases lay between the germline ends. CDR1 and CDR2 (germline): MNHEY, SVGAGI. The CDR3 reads CASSYSGLGREAFF. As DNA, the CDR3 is TGTGCCAGCAGTTACTCGGGCCTGGGGAGGGAAGCTTTCTTT.

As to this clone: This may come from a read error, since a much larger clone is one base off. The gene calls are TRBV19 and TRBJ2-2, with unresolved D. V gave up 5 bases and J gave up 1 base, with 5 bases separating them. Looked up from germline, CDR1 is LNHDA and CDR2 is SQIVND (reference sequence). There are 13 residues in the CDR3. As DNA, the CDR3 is TGTGCCAGTAGTGCAGGGAACACCGGGGAGCTGTTTTTT. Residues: CASSAGNTGELFF.

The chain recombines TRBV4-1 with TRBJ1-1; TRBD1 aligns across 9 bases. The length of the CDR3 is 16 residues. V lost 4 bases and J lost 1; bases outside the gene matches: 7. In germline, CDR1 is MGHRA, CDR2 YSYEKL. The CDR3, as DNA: TGCGCCAGCAGCCCGACAGGGGGGGGGTGGAACACTGAAGCTTTCTTT. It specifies CASSPTGGGWNTEAFF.

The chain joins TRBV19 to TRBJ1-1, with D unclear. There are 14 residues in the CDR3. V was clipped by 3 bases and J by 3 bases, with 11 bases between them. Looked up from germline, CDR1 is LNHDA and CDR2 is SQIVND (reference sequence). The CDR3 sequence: CASSIPGRDTEAFF. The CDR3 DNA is TGTGCCAGTAGTATTCCGGGTCGGGACACTGAAGCTTTCTTT.

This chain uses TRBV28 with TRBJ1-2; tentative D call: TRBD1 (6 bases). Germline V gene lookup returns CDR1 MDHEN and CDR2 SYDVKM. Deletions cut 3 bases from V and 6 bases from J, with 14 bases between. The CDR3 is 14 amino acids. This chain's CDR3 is CASSFNNRAHGYTF. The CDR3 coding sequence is TGTGCCAGCAGTTTCAACAACAGGGCGCATGGCTACACCTTC.

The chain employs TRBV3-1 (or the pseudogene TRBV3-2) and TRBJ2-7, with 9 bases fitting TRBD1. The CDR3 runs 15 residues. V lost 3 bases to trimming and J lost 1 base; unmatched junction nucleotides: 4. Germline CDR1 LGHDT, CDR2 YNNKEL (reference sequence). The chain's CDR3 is CASSQGQGMSYEQYF. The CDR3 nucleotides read TGTGCCAGCAGCCAGGGACAGGGAATGTCCTACGAGCAGTACTTC.

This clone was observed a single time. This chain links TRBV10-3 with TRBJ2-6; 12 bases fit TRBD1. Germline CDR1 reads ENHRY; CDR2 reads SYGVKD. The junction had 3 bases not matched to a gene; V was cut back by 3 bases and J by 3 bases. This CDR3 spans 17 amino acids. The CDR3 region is CAISEGTGGGGANVLTF. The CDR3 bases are TGTGCCATCAGTGAAGGGACAGGGGGCGGTGGGGCCAACGTCCTGACTTTC.

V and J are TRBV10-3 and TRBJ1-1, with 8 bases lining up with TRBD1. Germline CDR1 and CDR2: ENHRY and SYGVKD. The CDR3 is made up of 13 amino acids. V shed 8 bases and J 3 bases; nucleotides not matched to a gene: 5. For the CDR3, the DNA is TGTGCCATCGGGGACAGGAGGGACACTGAAGCTTTCTTT. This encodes CAIGDRRDTEAFF.